This T cell receptor beta chain was retrieved from a study of T cells in women clearing cervical HPV infection. Looking at the study overall: Controls were women whose single incident HPV16 infection cleared within 12 months without precancer or cancer.

Whole-study results and caveats: CIN3+ cases had significantly higher TCR richness than controls; evenness did not differ.

Germline lookup yields CDR1 SEHNR and CDR2 FQNEAQ (reference sequence). There are 11 residues in the CDR3. Generated by immunoSEQ multiplex PCR, the TCRdb table keeps only in-frame clones and is missing some. Its listing shows about 30,000 clones. Points on this clone: The antigen is not known. From the germline J gene comes the end of the CDR3, since the read stops 3 residues before it.

The J gene is TRBJ1-1, the V gene TRBV7-9; D unclear. The TCR originated in a woman aged 18-70 years with a cervical HPV16 infection that either progressed to CIN3+ or cleared (not recorded which). The specimen was blood buffy coat. CDR3 in amino acids: CASSLAGIAFF. CDR3 bases read: TGTGCCAGCAGCTTAGCTGGCATC.